Shown below are 15 T cell receptor beta chains from a single sample sequenced in a study of siplizumab effects on memory and regulatory T cells. Sequencing used immunoSEQ multiplex PCR; TCRdb keeps in-frame clones, though not all of them. The data show 90,000 to 150,000 clones, just under 95% seen once. The specimen sequenced was non-Treg CD4+ T cells sorted from blood. These TCRs come from a human donor in good health.

V gene TRBV29-1 combines with J gene TRBJ2-3; no reliable D call. Germline assignment: CDR1 SQVTM and CDR2 ANQGSEA. This CDR3 has 13 residues. V lost 4 bases, J lost 2 bases, and 10 bases lay in between. The CDR3 here is CSVGWSFTDTQYF. The CDR3 region has the DNA TGCAGCGTTGGTTGGAGTTTCACAGATACGCAGTATTTT.

J is TRBJ1-6 and V is TRBV7-2, with D perhaps matching TRBD1 (5 bases). This CDR3 has 14 residues. V was pared by 5 bases and J by 5 bases, with 10 bases between. Germline-derived CDR1 and CDR2 are SGHTA and FQGNSA. CDR3 in amino acids: CASSSHRNNSPLHF. Written as DNA, the CDR3 is TGTGCCAGCAGCAGCCACAGGAATAATTCACCCCTCCACTTT.

V and J are TRBV9 and TRBJ2-7; 8 bases agree with TRBD2. The CDR3 consists of 14 residues. Per germline, CDR1 SGDLS and CDR2 YYNGEE. After removal of 0 bases from V and 6 bases from J, the junction contained 5 bases not matched to a gene. CDR3 DNA sequence: TGTGCCAGCAGCGTAGGAACTAGCGGAGGCGAGCAGTACTTC. Translating it yields CASSVGTSGGEQYF.

The CDR3 DNA is TGCAGCGTTGGCGGGGGATTCCAAGAGACCCAGTACTTC. Amino acid sequence: CSVGGGFQETQYF. This chain links TRBV29-1 with TRBJ2-5; the match to TRBD2 covers 7 bases. Germline V gene data show CDR1 as SQVTM and CDR2 as ANQGSEA. The CDR3 extends over 13 amino acids. V lost 4 bases and J lost 1; bases outside the gene matches: 3. The full variable domain, in which reference TRBV29-1 and TRBJ2-5 provide the parts outside the CDR3, is SAVISQKPSRDICQRGTSLTIQCQVDSQVTMMFWYRQQPGQSLTLIATANQGSEATYESGFVIDKFPISRPNLTFSTLTVSNMSPEDSSIYLCSVGGGFQETQYFGPGTRLLVL.

The chain joins TRBV10-2 to TRBJ2-7, with no clear D. Germline assignment: CDR1 WSHSY and CDR2 SAAADI. Trimming left V 5 bases short and J 0 bases short, with 8 bases between. The length of the CDR3 is 13 residues. CDR3 in DNA: TGCGCCAGCAGTCCGGTGGACTCCTACGAGCAGTACTTC. This translates into CASSPVDSYEQYF.

This sequence joins TRBV19 and TRBJ2-3; no definite D call. CDR3 length: 15 residues. Germline V CDR1 and CDR2: LNHDA, SQIVND (reference sequence). The V end lost 5 bases, the J end lost 1 base, and 13 bases lay between the germline ends. The CDR3 nucleotides read TGTGCCAGTAGTCAGGACGGCTTAGGCACAGATACGCAGTATTTT. Protein product: CASSQDGLGTDTQYF. Complete variable domain (other parts from reference TRBV19 and TRBJ2-3): DGGITQSPKYLFRKEGQNVTLSCEQNLNHDAMYWYRQDPGQGLRLIYYSQIVNDFQKGDIAEGYSVSREKKESFPLTVTSAQKNPTAFYLCASSQDGLGTDTQYFGPGTRLTVL.

This clone came up once. The rearrangement uses TRBV7-3 and TRBJ2-1; a possible D gene is TRBD1 (8 bases). This CDR3 is built from 15 residues. The germline V and J ends were trimmed by 4 bases and 8 bases, with 18 bases remaining between them. In germline, CDR1 is SGHTA, CDR2 FQGTGA. The CDR3 reads CASSYGQGGSYEQFF. As DNA, the CDR3 is TGTGCCAGCAGCTACGGACAGGGAGGGAGCTATGAGCAGTTCTTC.

This clone was found once. The rearrangement links TRBV25-1 to TRBJ2-3; 9 nucleotides line up with TRBD2. Germline V CDR1 and CDR2: MGHDK, SYGVNS. V trimming: 8 bases; J trimming: 1 base; junction bases outside the gene matches: 4. The CDR3 extends over 14 amino acids. The CDR3 region is CASQIAGGTDTQYF. DNA of the CDR3: TGTGCCAGCCAAATAGCGGGGGGCACAGATACGCAGTATTTT.

This clone was seen only once. V gene TRBV6-5 combines with J gene TRBJ1-1; D possibly corresponds to TRBD1 (6 bases). The CDR3 is made up of 16 amino acids. V lost 2 bases and J 5 bases, leaving 18 bases between the germline ends. CDR1 and CDR2 from the germline V gene are MNHEY and SVGAGI. This CDR3 is CASSYTRTARGTEAFF. CDR3 in DNA: TGTGCCAGCAGTTACACCCGGACAGCCAGAGGGACTGAAGCTTTCTTT.

This chain links TRBV5-1 with TRBJ2-1; weak D call: TRBD1 (6 bases). The V gene's germline CDR1 is SGHRS and CDR2 YFSETQ. The CDR3 totals 16 residues. Trimming took off 0 bases at V and 4 bases at J, with 14 bases between the two ends. CDR3 DNA sequence: TGCGCCAGCAGCTTGGAAACAGGGAGCCTTTACAATGAGCAGTTCTTC. It translates to CASSLETGSLYNEQFF.

The chain recombines TRBV18 with TRBJ1-2; weak D call: TRBD1 (6 bases). The germline V gene has CDR1 KGHSH and CDR2 LQKENI. The V end lost 0 bases, the J end lost 8 bases, and 13 bases lay between the germline ends. The CDR3 runs 14 residues. The CDR3 DNA reads as TGTGCCAGCTCACCACCGGAGGTGGGGGGCGGCTACACCTTC. Protein: CASSPPEVGGGYTF.

This chain links TRBV6-6 with TRBJ1-5; D not certain. The germline V gene encodes CDR1 MNHNY and CDR2 SVGAGI (reference sequence). The V gene lost 4 bases and the J gene lost 0 bases, with 7 bases spanning the gap. The CDR3 covers 14 residues. The DNA of the CDR3 is TGTGCCAGCAGTTTAGGCACTAGCAATCAGCCCCAGCATTTT. It yields the protein CASSLGTSNQPQHF.

This chain links TRBV7-2 with TRBJ2-5, with D possibly matching TRBD2 (6 bases). The CDR3 consists of 14 residues. Germline CDR1 and CDR2: SGHTA and FQGNSA. V shed 2 bases and J shed 5 bases, with 12 bases lying between them. In nucleotides, the CDR3 is TGTGCCAGCAGCTTACGGGACTGGAAGGAGACCCAGTACTTC. This sequence encodes CASSLRDWKETQYF. The full variable domain, with the rest looked up from reference TRBV7-2 and TRBJ2-5, is GAGVSQSPSNKVTEKGKDVELRCDPISGHTALYWYRQSLGQGLEFLIYFQGNSAPDKSGLPSDRFSAERTGGSVSTLTIQRTQQEDSAVYLCASSLRDWKETQYFGPGTRLLVL.

The chain carries TRBV18 and TRBJ1-4; D ambiguous. Trimming shortened V by 3 bases and J by 0 bases, and 14 bases separated the two germline ends. CDR3 length: 17 amino acids. Germline V gene sequence: CDR1 KGHSH, CDR2 LQKENI. The CDR3 bases are TGTGCCAGCTCACCGTTGCAGGAGCCTGCAACTAATGAAAAACTGTTTTTT. Its translation is CASSPLQEPATNEKLFF.

The chain couples TRBV4-1 to TRBJ2-5; 14 positions agree with TRBD2. Germline values: CDR1 MGHRA, CDR2 YSYEKL. This CDR3 is built from 18 residues. Trimming took 6 bases from V and 5 from J; bases not matched to a gene: 14. This chain's CDR3 is CASSLNPTSGGARETQYF. CDR3 nucleotide sequence: TGCGCCAGCAGTCTCAACCCGACTAGCGGGGGGGCGCGGGAGACCCAGTACTTC.